Shown below are 12 T cell receptor beta chains from a single sample sequenced in a study of T cells in Graves' hyperthyroidism and ophthalmopathy. The source material, RNA transcripts, was used to amplify TCR beta CDR3 regions. A set of HTBI primers served as the primers for a first-round RT-PCR of the TCR CDR3. In TCRdb, the multiplex PCR reads were re-called with MiXCR into one record per CDR3 protein. The top ten clones hold less than 4.5% of a sample with 600,000 or so distinct CDR3 sequences, around 15% of them seen once. Sequenced: blood. These receptors all come from a woman in her twenties or thirties with Graves' hyperthyroidism.

CDR3 sequence reads: CASSHSLAGGSYEQFF. The CDR3 DNA is TGCGCCAGCAGCCATTCCCTAGCGGGAGGAAGCTATGAGCAGTTCTTC. The chain carries TRBV4-1 and TRBJ2-1, with 11 bases that match TRBD2. Germline V gene data show CDR1 as MGHRA and CDR2 as YSYEKL. The CDR3 sequence is 16 residues long. Trimming at V came to 3 bases and at J to 8 bases, leaving 9 bases not matched to a gene.

Only a few counts were recorded for this clonotype. This chain uses TRBV29-1 with TRBJ1-1; D possibly corresponds to TRBD1 (5 bases). Trimming shortened V by 5 bases and J by 6 bases, and 16 bases separated the two germline ends. Germline lookup yields CDR1 SQVTM and CDR2 ANQGSEA. The CDR3 is 13 amino acids. CDR3 nucleotides: TGCAGCGTTAGGGGTCAGGGTGAGTCTGAAGCTTTCTTT. Translating gives CSVRGQGESEAFF.

J is TRBJ2-7 and V is TRBV10-3; TRBD1 agrees at 9 bases. Trimming took 5 bases from V and 1 from J; bases not matched to a gene: 3. The CDR3 is 14 residues long. Germline-derived CDR1 and CDR2 are ENHRY and SYGVKD. CDR3 sequence: CAISRQGGSYEQYF. In DNA, the CDR3 is TGTGCCATCAGTCGACAGGGGGGATCCTACGAGCAGTACTTC.

This clonotype was seen a handful of times. The chain uses TRBV20-1 and TRBJ1-1, with unresolved D. The germline gives CDR1 DFQATT, CDR2 SNEGSKA (reference sequence). Trimming pared 1 base from V and 1 base from J, leaving 7 bases between. This CDR3 has 13 amino acids. CDR3 sequence reads: CSARGVRNTEAFF. For the CDR3, the DNA is TGCAGTGCTAGAGGAGTTCGGAACACTGAAGCTTTCTTT.

This clonotype has ten or more counts. The V gene is TRBV27, the J gene TRBJ2-2; 7 bases align to TRBD1. V was clipped by 5 bases and J by 2 bases; unmatched bases: 8. CDR1 is MNHEY, CDR2 SMNVEV, per germline (reference sequence). The length of the CDR3 is 16 residues. The CDR3 here is CASSRDSRHNTGELFF. The CDR3 bases are TGTGCCAGCAGTCGGGACAGCCGACATAACACCGGGGAGCTGTTTTTT.

Ten or more counts support this clonotype. The chain has TRBV3-1 and TRBJ2-7, with TRBD2 as a possible D gene (5 bases). V shed 5 bases and J shed 7 bases, with 9 bases lying between them. Germline V lookup: CDR1 LGHDT, CDR2 YNNKEL (reference sequence). The CDR3 loop spans 11 amino acids. The CDR3 sequence is CASSDPGEQYF. Written as DNA, the CDR3 is TGTGCCAGCAGCGACCCGGGGGAGCAGTACTTC.

This clonotype has more than one count but fewer than ten. This rearrangement joins TRBV5-5 to TRBJ2-3; tentatively, D is TRBD2 (6 bases). Germline V gene lookup returns CDR1 SGHKS and CDR2 YYEKEE (reference sequence). V lost 2 bases, J lost 5 bases, and 15 bases lay in between. This CDR3 contains 15 residues. CDR3 sequence: CASSLSGGVVDTQYF. The CDR3 nucleotides are TGTGCCAGCAGCTTATCCGGGGGAGTGGTAGATACGCAGTATTTT.

This sequence joins TRBV5-1 and TRBJ1-3; tentatively, D is TRBD1 (5 bases). CDR1 SGHRS and CDR2 YFSETQ come from the germline V gene. The CDR3 totals 14 residues. V shed 5 bases and J shed 4 bases, with 13 bases lying between them. The CDR3 nucleotides are TGCGCCAGCAGAAGGGCAGGGACGGGAAACACCATATATTTT. Encoded protein: CASRRAGTGNTIYF. The whole variable domain, remainder taken from reference TRBV5-1 and TRBJ1-3, is KAGVTQTPRYLIKTRGQQVTLSCSPISGHRSVSWYQQTPGQGLQFLFEYFSETQRNKGNFPGRFSGRQFSNSRSEMNVSTLELGDSALYLCASRRAGTGNTIYFGEGSWLTVV.

This clonotype was seen repeatedly, ten times or more. The chain has TRBV5-1 and TRBJ2-1, with D possibly TRBD1 on 6 matching bases. Germline CDR1 SGHRS, CDR2 YFSETQ. Trimming pared 0 bases from V and 6 bases from J, leaving 13 bases between. CDR3 length: 15 residues. CDR3 DNA sequence: TGCGCCAGCAGCTTGGCCTGGCAGGGGAGCAATGAGCAGTTCTTC. This gives the protein CASSLAWQGSNEQFF.

This clonotype has just a few counts. This sequence joins TRBV5-1 and TRBJ1-5, with D possibly being TRBD1 (5 bases). The CDR3 contains 14 residues. Trimming removed 4 bases from V and 14 bases from J, with 22 bases in between. Germline V gene sequence: CDR1 SGHRS, CDR2 YFSETQ. The CDR3: CASSRGPTGGPEHF. The CDR3 region has the DNA TGCGCCAGCAGCAGGGGACCGACTGGGGGTCCCGAGCATTTT.

This clonotype occurred a few times. The gene calls are TRBV7-3 and TRBJ2-2; possible D gene TRBD2, 6 bases. Trimming stripped 2 bases from V and 3 bases from J, with 19 bases between. This CDR3 contains 18 residues. Germline loops: CDR1 SGHTA, CDR2 FQGTGA. Here the CDR3 reads CASSLADGTPSDTGELFF. CDR3 sequence (DNA): TGTGCCAGCAGCTTAGCCGACGGGACTCCCTCTGACACCGGGGAGCTGTTTTTT.

This clonotype has ten or more counts. The V and J genes are TRBV7-2 and TRBJ2-5, with 10 bases lining up with TRBD2. J gave up 4 bases and V 6 bases, and 8 bases lay outside the gene matches. This CDR3 is 15 amino acids long. CDR1 is SGHTA, CDR2 FQGNSA, per germline. The CDR3 DNA follows: TGTGCCAGCAGTTCTAAGCGGGAGGGGAGAGAGACCCAGTACTTC. Residues: CASSSKREGRETQYF.